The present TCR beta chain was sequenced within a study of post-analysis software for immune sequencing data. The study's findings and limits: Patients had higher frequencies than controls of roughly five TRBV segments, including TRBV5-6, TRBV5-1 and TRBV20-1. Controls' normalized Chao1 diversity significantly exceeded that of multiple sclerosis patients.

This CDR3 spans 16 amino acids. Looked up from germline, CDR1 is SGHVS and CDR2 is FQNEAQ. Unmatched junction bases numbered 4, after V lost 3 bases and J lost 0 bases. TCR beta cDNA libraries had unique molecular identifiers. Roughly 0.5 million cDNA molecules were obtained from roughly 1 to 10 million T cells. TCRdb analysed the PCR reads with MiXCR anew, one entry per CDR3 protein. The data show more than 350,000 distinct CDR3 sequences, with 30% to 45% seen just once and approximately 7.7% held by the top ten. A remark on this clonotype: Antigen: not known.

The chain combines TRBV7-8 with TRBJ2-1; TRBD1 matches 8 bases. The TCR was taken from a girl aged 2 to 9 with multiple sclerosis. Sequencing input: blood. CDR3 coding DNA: TGTGCCAGCAGCTTCGGACAGGGACGCTCCTACAATGAGCAGTTCTTC. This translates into CASSFGQGRSYNEQFF.